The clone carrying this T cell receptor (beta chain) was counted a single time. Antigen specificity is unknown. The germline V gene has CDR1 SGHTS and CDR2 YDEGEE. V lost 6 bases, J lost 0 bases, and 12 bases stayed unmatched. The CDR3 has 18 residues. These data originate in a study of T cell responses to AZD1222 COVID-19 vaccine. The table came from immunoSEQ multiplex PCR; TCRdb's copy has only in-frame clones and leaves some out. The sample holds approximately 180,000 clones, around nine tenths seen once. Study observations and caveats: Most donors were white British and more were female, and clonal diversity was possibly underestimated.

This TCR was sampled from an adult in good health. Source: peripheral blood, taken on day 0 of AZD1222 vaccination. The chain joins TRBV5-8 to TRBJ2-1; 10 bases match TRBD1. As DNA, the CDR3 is TGTGCCAGCAAACCGGGACAGGGGTGGGGAAGCTCCTACAATGAGCAGTTCTTC. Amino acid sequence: CASKPGQGWGSSYNEQFF.